The 24 T cell receptor beta chains below were found in one sample sequenced in a study of a mutant IDH1 vaccine in newly diagnosed glioma. Time point denoted: baseline, week 1 (first vaccination visit). The treatment here: pre-vaccination baseline after standard-of-care therapy. Only in-frame clones appear in the TCRdb table, and some are missing; sequencing was by immunoSEQ multiplex PCR. The top ten hold 2% to 2.5% of the sample, which has some 50,000 clones, 86% seen once. Sequences were derived from PBMCs, sampled from a glioma patient treated with radiotherapy, temozolomide or both. These receptor sequences come from a man aged 35-49 years with glioma.

The chain combines TRBV5-1 with TRBJ2-1; maybe TRBD1 (6 bases). From germline, CDR1 is SGHRS and CDR2 YFSETQ. Trimming cost V 4 bases and J 0 bases, with 11 bases left between them. The CDR3 has 15 amino acids. The CDR3 loop is CASSPGQNSYNEQFF. The CDR3 bases are TGCGCCAGCAGCCCTGGACAGAACTCCTACAATGAGCAGTTCTTC. The complete variable domain, with remaining parts taken from reference TRBV5-1 and TRBJ2-1, reads KAGVTQTPRYLIKTRGQQVTLSCSPISGHRSVSWYQQTPGQGLQFLFEYFSETQRNKGNFPGRFSGRQFSNSRSEMNVSTLELGDSALYLCASSPGQNSYNEQFFGPGTRLTVL.

The rearrangement joins TRBV4-3 to TRBJ2-1, with 15 bases fitting TRBD2. The CDR3 covers 17 residues. Trimming took 8 bases from V and 4 from J; bases not matched to a gene: 9. CDR1 is LGHNA, CDR2 YSLEER, per germline. For the CDR3, the DNA is TGCGCCAGCGGTCTTTGGACTAGCGGGAGGGGGTACAATGAGCAGTTCTTC. Protein sequence: CASGLWTSGRGYNEQFF.

The chain combines TRBV6-5 with TRBJ1-1, with D perhaps TRBD1 (5 bases). The CDR3 covers 13 residues. Trimming took 6 bases from V and 1 from J, leaving 9 bases between them. Per germline, CDR1 MNHEY and CDR2 SVGAGI. CDR3 bases: TGTGCCAGCAGATACGGGGGGAACACTGAAGCTTTCTTT. It yields the protein CASRYGGNTEAFF.

This sequence joins TRBV14 and TRBJ2-7; possibly TRBD2 for D (5 bases). The germline V gene encodes CDR1 SGHDN and CDR2 FVKESK. V was trimmed by 0 bases and J by 3 bases, leaving 12 bases between them. The CDR3 runs 15 residues. CDR3 bases: TGTGCCAGCAGCCAAGAGGACTCCCCGCTCTACGAGCAGTACTTC. It translates to CASSQEDSPLYEQYF.

The gene calls are TRBV6-4 and TRBJ2-2; D is perhaps TRBD1 (6 bases). The CDR3 spans 14 residues. Germline values: CDR1 MRHNA, CDR2 SNTAGT. The ends were cut back, 6 bases at V and 8 bases at J, with 16 bases in the middle. CDR3: CASRPDRPSGELFF. CDR3 bases: TGTGCCAGCAGACCTGACAGGCCCTCGGGGGAGCTGTTTTTT.

The chain carries TRBV6-5 and TRBJ2-2; TRBD2 might be the D (6 bases). Trimming removed 5 bases from V and 2 bases from J, with 12 bases in between. Germline loops: CDR1 MNHEY, CDR2 SVGAGI. This CDR3 spans 15 amino acids. CDR3 loop: CASSPRTINTGELFF. The CDR3 bases are TGTGCCAGCAGTCCCCGGACTATTAACACCGGGGAGCTGTTTTTT.

This rearrangement joins TRBV5-6 to TRBJ2-1, with TRBD1 matching 8 bases. The CDR3 contains 16 residues. Germline assignment: CDR1 SGHDT and CDR2 YYEEEE. V trimming: 3 bases; J trimming: 8 bases; junction bases outside the gene matches: 13. DNA for the CDR3: TGTGCCAGCAGCTCTTGGACAGGGTACCTGAGCGATGAGCAGTTCTTC. Translating it yields CASSSWTGYLSDEQFF.

This clone was counted once. The chain combines TRBV14 with TRBJ2-3, with unresolved D. Germline loops: CDR1 SGHDN, CDR2 FVKESK. The V gene lost 1 base and the J gene lost 2 bases, with 7 bases spanning the gap. The CDR3 length is 14 residues. CDR3 nucleotides: TGTGCCAGCAGCCAAGGTGTCGACACAGATACGCAGTATTTT. Translating it yields CASSQGVDTDTQYF.

Within the sample, this clone is medium-sized. The J gene is TRBJ1-5, the V gene TRBV9, with TRBD1 as a possible D gene (6 bases). Germline V lookup: CDR1 SGDLS, CDR2 YYNGEE. CDR3 length equals 14 residues. The ends were cut back, 4 bases at V and 5 bases at J, with 13 bases in the middle. The chain's CDR3 is CASSQQGGDQPQHF. CDR3 sequence (DNA): TGTGCCAGCAGCCAACAGGGAGGGGATCAGCCCCAGCATTTT.

The chain employs TRBV5-4 and TRBJ1-2; a possible D gene is TRBD1 (5 bases). The V gene's germline CDR1 is SGHNT and CDR2 YYREEE (reference sequence). V lost 4 bases and J lost 8, with 21 bases in between. This CDR3 is 15 amino acids long. The CDR3 sequence is CASSAAGGRVNGYTF. The CDR3 DNA is TGTGCCAGCAGCGCAGCGGGGGGGAGGGTCAACGGCTACACCTTC.

The CDR3 loop reads CASSISGQGPYEQYF. In nucleotides, the CDR3 is TGCGCCAGCAGCATATCAGGGCAAGGGCCCTACGAGCAGTACTTC. The rearrangement links TRBV5-1 to TRBJ2-7; D may be TRBD1 (5 bases). Germline V gene data show CDR1 as SGHRS and CDR2 as YFSETQ. V was trimmed by 4 bases and J by 2 bases, leaving 16 bases between them. The CDR3 is 15 amino acids.

CDR3 sequence (DNA): TGTGCCAGCAGCCGTCTAACTAGCGGGAGCCTATACGAGCAGTACTTC. Translating it yields CASSRLTSGSLYEQYF. The chain couples TRBV7-2 to TRBJ2-7, with 11 bases fitting TRBD2. CDR3 length: 16 amino acids. Losses at the gene ends were 5 bases for V and 4 bases for J; bases not matched to a gene: 10. The germline V gene encodes CDR1 SGHTA and CDR2 FQGNSA. Filled out from reference TRBV7-2 and TRBJ2-7, the complete variable domain reads GAGVSQSPSNKVTEKGKDVELRCDPISGHTALYWYRQSLGQGLEFLIYFQGNSAPDKSGLPSDRFSAERTGGSVSTLTIQRTQQEDSAVYLCASSRLTSGSLYEQYFGPGTRLTVT.

This sequence joins TRBV4-2 and TRBJ2-2, with D unclear. This CDR3 has 17 residues. V was clipped by 1 base and J by 0 bases, with 12 bases between them. CDR1 and CDR2 from the germline V gene are LGHNA and YNFKEQ. Here the CDR3 reads CASSQGLDGANTGELFF. The DNA of the CDR3 is TGTGCCAGCAGCCAAGGTTTGGACGGAGCGAACACCGGGGAGCTGTTTTTT.

V and J are TRBV27 and TRBJ2-7, with TRBD2 matching 10 bases. The CDR3 spans 14 residues. Germline CDR1 reads MNHEY; CDR2 reads SMNVEV (reference sequence). V lost 6 bases and J lost 6; bases outside the gene matches: 8. CDR3: CASRGLAGAGEQYF. CDR3 bases: TGTGCCAGCAGAGGCCTAGCGGGAGCGGGCGAGCAGTACTTC.

This clone was counted between two and nine times. The genes are TRBV5-6 and TRBJ1-5; D gene ambiguous. The length of the CDR3 is 16 residues. Germline V gene lookup returns CDR1 SGHDT and CDR2 YYEEEE. V lost 0 bases and J lost 0, with 10 bases in between. The CDR3 DNA follows: TGTGCCAGCAGCTTGGGGGTAGCCTATAGCAATCAGCCCCAGCATTTT. Protein: CASSLGVAYSNQPQHF. The full variable domain, its missing parts supplied by reference TRBV5-6 and TRBJ1-5, is DAGVTQSPTHLIKTRGQQVTLRCSPKSGHDTVSWYQQALGQGPQFIFQYYEEEERQRGNFPDRFSGHQFPNYSSELNVNALLLGDSALYLCASSLGVAYSNQPQHFGDGTRLSIL.

The V call is TRBV4-1, the J call TRBJ1-1; TRBD1 might be the D (5 bases). The CDR3 has 15 residues. The V gene's germline CDR1 is MGHRA and CDR2 YSYEKL. The V gene lost 4 bases and the J gene lost 6 bases, with 18 bases spanning the gap. CDR3 bases: TGCGCCAGCAGCCTGGGGGGAGGGCGGGTCGCTGAAGCTTTCTTT. It encodes CASSLGGGRVAEAFF.

V gene TRBV7-5 combines with J gene TRBJ2-7. TRBV7-5 corresponds to a pseudogene. The CDR3 is 13 residues long. The CDR3 loop reads CLSPGALSYEQYF. The CDR3 nucleotides are TGCCTCTCCCCAGGAGCTCTTTCCTACGAGCAGTACTTC.

The chain couples TRBV5-1 to TRBJ1-1; the D is unclear. Germline assignment: CDR1 SGHRS and CDR2 YFSETQ. This CDR3 region has 14 residues. Trimming took off 4 bases at V and 1 base at J, with 11 bases between the two ends. In nucleotides, the CDR3 is TGCGCCAGCAGCCGAATTGATAAGAACACTGAAGCTTTCTTT. Residues: CASSRIDKNTEAFF. The full variable domain, rest sourced from reference TRBV5-1 and TRBJ1-1, is KAGVTQTPRYLIKTRGQQVTLSCSPISGHRSVSWYQQTPGQGLQFLFEYFSETQRNKGNFPGRFSGRQFSNSRSEMNVSTLELGDSALYLCASSRIDKNTEAFFGQGTRLTVV.

This chain links TRBV7-2 with TRBJ2-3; 13 bases are a match to TRBD2. The CDR3 has 15 residues. V trimming: 5 bases; J trimming: 7 bases; junction bases outside the gene matches: 6. Germline V gene lookup returns CDR1 SGHTA and CDR2 FQGNSA. The CDR3 region has the DNA TGTGCCAGCAGCGAAGGGACTAGCGGGATATATACGCAGTATTTT. Its protein is CASSEGTSGIYTQYF. Complete variable domain (other parts from reference TRBV7-2 and TRBJ2-3): GAGVSQSPSNKVTEKGKDVELRCDPISGHTALYWYRQSLGQGLEFLIYFQGNSAPDKSGLPSDRFSAERTGGSVSTLTIQRTQQEDSAVYLCASSEGTSGIYTQYFGPGTRLTVL.

This rearrangement joins TRBV2 to TRBJ1-4; D call uncertain. The CDR3 runs to 14 residues. Trimming cost V 7 bases and J 0 bases, with 9 bases left between them. CDR1 SNHLY and CDR2 FYNNEI come from the germline V gene. The CDR3 coding sequence is TGTGCCAGCATTCGGGTCGCAACTAATGAAAAACTGTTTTTT. Protein product: CASIRVATNEKLFF. Combining the CDR3 with reference TRBV2 and TRBJ1-4 gives the whole variable domain EPEVTQTPSHQVTQMGQEVILRCVPISNHLYFYWYRQILGQKVEFLVSFYNNEISEKSEIFDDQFSVERPDGSNFTLKIRSTKLEDSAMYFCASIRVATNEKLFFGSGTQLSVL.

This sequence joins TRBV10-3 and TRBJ2-1; the D is unclear. V was shortened by 3 bases and J by 0 bases, with 15 bases between the two germline ends. The germline V gene has CDR1 ENHRY and CDR2 SYGVKD. The CDR3 has 17 residues. The CDR3 bases are TGTGCCATCAGTGATCCCTCGCGGACCAGCTCCTACAATGAGCAGTTCTTC. Translated: CAISDPSRTSSYNEQFF.

The chain recombines TRBV19 with TRBJ1-1; 8 bases are shared with TRBD1. This CDR3 region has 15 residues. The trim removed 3 bases at V and 3 bases at J, leaving 6 bases unmatched. Germline assignment: CDR1 LNHDA and CDR2 SQIVND (reference sequence). The CDR3 region has the DNA TGTGCCAGTAGTATCCGGACAGGGAGAGACACTGAAGCTTTCTTT. Encoded protein: CASSIRTGRDTEAFF. Full variable domain (missing parts from reference TRBV19 and TRBJ1-1): DGGITQSPKYLFRKEGQNVTLSCEQNLNHDAMYWYRQDPGQGLRLIYYSQIVNDFQKGDIAEGYSVSREKKESFPLTVTSAQKNPTAFYLCASSIRTGRDTEAFFGQGTRLTVV.

The chain uses TRBV15 and TRBJ1-2; D not certain. CDR3 size: 15 residues. Per germline, CDR1 LNHNV and CDR2 YYDKDF (reference sequence). Trimming took off 1 base at V and 4 bases at J, with 13 bases between the two ends. The CDR3 region has the DNA TGTGCCACCAGCAGAGTCGGCAGATACCTCTATGGCTACACCTTC. It specifies CATSRVGRYLYGYTF.

V is TRBV6-1 and J is TRBJ2-5; D tentatively fits TRBD1 or TRBD2 (5 bases each). V lost 0 bases and J lost 8, with 16 bases in between. This CDR3 has 15 amino acids. Per germline, CDR1 MNHNS and CDR2 SASEGT. The CDR3 sequence is CASSEASQGRSTQYF. CDR3 nucleotides: TGTGCCAGCAGTGAAGCGTCCCAGGGACGATCCACCCAGTACTTC.